These T cell receptor beta chains were read from a single sample in a study of vaccination and CD4 T cells after COVID-19. No cognate antigen is known for these TCRs. MiXCR, applied by TCRdb to the PCR reads, yields one record per CDR3 protein. The sample holds around 20,000 distinct CDR3 sequences, approximately 42% seen once. The material sequenced was CD4+ T cells from blood, cultured in vitro, taken before SARS-CoV-2 vaccination. These TCRs come from a human donor who had recovered from COVID-19. The CDR3 runs from the conserved cysteine through the conserved F or W. The order of the fields is J gene, CDR3 length, D gene, V gene, clone size, CDR3 protein, CDR3 DNA. The D gene is left open where the match is weak. Some rows mark clone size as missing; the rest say once, few, many or name a class of expanded clone.

J gene: TRBJ1-1
CDR3 length: 16
D gene: -
V gene: TRBV6-1
clone size: -
CDR3 protein: CASSGWPGVLNTEAFF
CDR3 DNA: TGTGCCAGCAGTGGTTGGCCAGGGGTCTTGAACACTGAAGCTTTCTTT

J gene: TRBJ1-3
CDR3 length: 19
D gene: TRBD1
V gene: TRBV27
clone size: -
CDR3 protein: CASSRTGTAILSSGNTIYF
CDR3 DNA: TGTGCCAGCAGTAGAACCGGGACAGCGATCCTTAGCTCTGGAAACACCATATATTTT

J gene: TRBJ1-1
CDR3 length: 13
D gene: -
V gene: TRBV29-1
clone size: -
CDR3 protein: CSGRRQENTEAFF
CDR3 DNA: TGCAGCGGGAGAAGACAGGAGAACACTGAAGCTTTCTTT

J gene: TRBJ1-2
CDR3 length: 12
D gene: -
V gene: TRBV20-1
clone size: few
CDR3 protein: CSARDPSYGYTF
CDR3 DNA: TGCAGTGCTAGAGACCCATCATATGGCTACACCTTC

J gene: TRBJ2-7
CDR3 length: 16
D gene: -
V gene: TRBV10-3
clone size: few
CDR3 protein: CAISATRDVLVYEQYF
CDR3 DNA: TGTGCCATCAGCGCGACACGGGACGTATTAGTTTACGAGCAGTACTTC

J gene: TRBJ2-7
CDR3 length: 14
D gene: TRBD2
V gene: TRBV7-2
clone size: few
CDR3 protein: CASSRLALSYEQYF
CDR3 DNA: TGTGCCAGCAGCCGACTAGCGTTGAGCTACGAGCAGTACTTC

J gene: TRBJ1-5
CDR3 length: 14
D gene: -
V gene: TRBV19
clone size: few
CDR3 protein: CASSIRGSNQPQHF
CDR3 DNA: TGTGCCAGTAGTATCCGGGGGAGCAATCAGCCCCAGCATTTT

J gene: TRBJ2-7
CDR3 length: 13
D gene: -
V gene: TRBV10-3
clone size: -
CDR3 protein: CAISGRGSYEQYF
CDR3 DNA: TGTGCCATCAGTGGCCGAGGGAGCTACGAGCAGTACTTC

J gene: TRBJ1-6
CDR3 length: 15
D gene: -
V gene: TRBV9
clone size: once
CDR3 protein: CASSPTPGGNSPLHF
CDR3 DNA: TGTGCCAGCAGCCCAACCCCAGGTGGAAATTCACCCCTCCACTTT

J gene: TRBJ2-3
CDR3 length: 11
D gene: -
V gene: TRBV20-1
clone size: -
CDR3 protein: CSARRADTQYF
CDR3 DNA: TGCAGTGCCCGACGGGCAGATACGCAGTATTTT

J gene: TRBJ2-7
CDR3 length: 14
D gene: TRBD2
V gene: TRBV28
clone size: -
CDR3 protein: CASVPTSASYEQYF
CDR3 DNA: TGTGCCAGCGTGCCGACTAGCGCCAGCTACGAGCAGTACTTC

J gene: TRBJ1-2
CDR3 length: 16
D gene: -
V gene: TRBV6-5
clone size: few
CDR3 protein: CASSYSTPQGGYGYTF
CDR3 DNA: TGTGCCAGCAGTTACTCGACACCTCAAGGGGGCTATGGCTACACCTTC

J gene: TRBJ2-3
CDR3 length: 14
D gene: -
V gene: TRBV7-8
clone size: -
CDR3 protein: CASSLDLSTDTQYF
CDR3 DNA: TGTGCCAGCAGTCTGGATCTTAGCACAGATACGCAGTATTTT